These 18 T cell receptor beta chains originate from one sample sequenced in a study of OX40 agonist ivuxolimab in advanced cancers. Generated by immunoSEQ multiplex PCR, the TCRdb table keeps only in-frame clones and is missing some. Of around 14,000 clones detected, roughly 80% appear once; the ten largest clones hold around a third. Material: CD4+ or CD8+ T cells sorted from blood, obtained in a trial of the OX40 agonist ivuxolimab. These receptors were taken from an adult with an advanced solid tumor such as melanoma, head and neck, liver or kidney cancer.

The chain employs TRBV5-3 and TRBJ2-2; TRBD2 agrees at 9 bases. TRBV5-3 is placed among ORFs of uncertain function. This CDR3 contains 15 residues. V lost 3 bases and J lost 7; bases outside the gene matches: 7. The CDR3 loop reads CARSWTGTSHGELFF. The CDR3 DNA sequence: TGTGCCAGAAGCTGGACCGGGACTAGCCACGGGGAGCTGTTTTTT.

This rearrangement joins TRBV6-5 to TRBJ2-7; a weak D match, TRBD2 (6 bases). V lost 8 bases to trimming and J lost 1 base, with 9 bases between them. The germline V gene encodes CDR1 MNHEY and CDR2 SVGAGI. This CDR3 spans 12 amino acids. The CDR3 spells CASGGSSYEQYF. The CDR3 coding sequence is TGTGCCAGCGGAGGGTCATCCTACGAGCAGTACTTC.

V usage is TRBV28 and J usage is TRBJ1-5; the D is unclear. Germline assignment: CDR1 MDHEN and CDR2 SYDVKM. This CDR3 is 14 amino acids long. Trimming left V 5 bases short and J 1 base short, with 9 bases between. Here the CDR3 reads CASSPLRSNQPQHF. CDR3 in DNA: TGTGCCAGCAGTCCCCTGAGAAGCAATCAGCCCCAGCATTTT.

The chain recombines TRBV18 with TRBJ2-1, with 7 bases identical to TRBD1. Trimming took 6 bases from V and 7 from J; bases not matched to a gene: 12. The CDR3 runs 15 residues. CDR1 is KGHSH, CDR2 LQKENI, per germline. The CDR3 DNA is TGTGCCAGCTCGCTGGGGGACAGCCCCTCGAATGAGCAGTTCTTC. Translating it yields CASSLGDSPSNEQFF.

The chain is built from TRBV13 and TRBJ2-1; no clear D gene. The CDR3 extends over 16 amino acids. V was clipped by 0 bases and J by 3 bases, with 12 bases between them. Germline-derived CDR1 and CDR2 are PRHDT and FYEKMQ (reference sequence). CDR3 coding DNA: TGTGCCAGCAGCTTAGGCGGCGGAATTTTCTACAATGAGCAGTTCTTC. Protein product: CASSLGGGIFYNEQFF.

The rearrangement uses TRBV15 and TRBJ1-5, with a tentative D call TRBD1 (5 bases). CDR3 length equals 14 residues. V was clipped by 5 bases and J by 0 bases, with 8 bases between them. In germline, CDR1 is LNHNV, CDR2 YYDKDF (reference sequence). The CDR3 sequence is CATSGTGSNQPQHF. The CDR3 nucleotides read TGTGCCACCAGCGGGACCGGTAGCAATCAGCCCCAGCATTTT.

The chain uses TRBV14 and TRBJ2-5; D remains unclear. Germline V gene lookup returns CDR1 SGHDN and CDR2 FVKESK. CDR3 length equals 13 residues. The V gene lost 0 bases and the J gene lost 10 bases, with 12 bases spanning the gap. DNA of the CDR3: TGTGCCAGCAGCCAAGATTGGGGTGGGGTCCAGTACTTC. Translating it yields CASSQDWGGVQYF.

The rearrangement links TRBV5-1 to TRBJ2-3; 8 nucleotides align to TRBD1. V dropped 3 bases and J dropped 3; count of bases not matched to a gene: 3. The CDR3 totals 14 residues. CDR1 SGHRS and CDR2 YFSETQ come from the germline V gene. The CDR3 DNA reads TGCGCCAGCAGCTCCGGACAGGGAACAGATACGCAGTATTTT. It translates to CASSSGQGTDTQYF.

This clone was observed at least ten times. Other DNA sequences from this sample encode an identical CDR3 as well. This sequence joins TRBV7-8 and TRBJ1-2; D is unclear. V was pared by 1 base and J by 5 bases, with 5 bases between. The germline gives CDR1 SGHVS, CDR2 FQNEAQ. The CDR3 is 12 residues long. Here the CDR3 DNA reads TGTGCCAGCAGCTTAGGGGGTTATGGCTACACCTTC. Translation: CASSLGGYGYTF.

This chain uses TRBV7-9 with TRBJ2-5, with 14 bases fitting TRBD2. The germline CDR1 and CDR2 sequences are SEHNR and FQNEAQ (reference sequence). This CDR3 region has 15 residues. The V segment lost 4 bases and the J segment 5 bases; nucleotides outside the gene matches: 3. The CDR3 protein is CASSYRLAGGETQYF. The CDR3 DNA reads TGTGCCAGCAGCTACCGACTAGCGGGAGGGGAGACCCAGTACTTC.

This rearrangement joins TRBV7-2 to TRBJ2-1, with D unresolved. Germline lookup yields CDR1 SGHTA and CDR2 FQGNSA. Trimming cost V 5 bases and J 0 bases, with 8 bases left between them. The CDR3 totals 14 residues. Here the CDR3 reads CASSVWGSYNEQFF. CDR3 bases: TGTGCCAGCAGCGTATGGGGCTCCTACAATGAGCAGTTCTTC. The variable domain in full, completed from reference TRBV7-2 and TRBJ2-1, reads GAGVSQSPSNKVTEKGKDVELRCDPISGHTALYWYRQSLGQGLEFLIYFQGNSAPDKSGLPSDRFSAERTGGSVSTLTIQRTQQEDSAVYLCASSVWGSYNEQFFGPGTRLTVL.

The rearrangement links TRBV27 to TRBJ2-3, with TRBD2 matching over 7 bases. Per the germline V gene, CDR1 is MNHEY and CDR2 is SMNVEV (reference sequence). The CDR3 is made up of 15 amino acids. V was clipped by 0 bases and J by 6 bases; unmatched bases: 6. In DNA form, the CDR3 reads TGTGCCAGCAGTTTATCTCGGAGACTAGCCGATACGCAGTATTTT. Amino acid sequence: CASSLSRRLADTQYF.

The V call is TRBV4-2, the J call TRBJ1-1; weak D call: TRBD1 (5 bases). The V end was cut by 4 bases, the J end by 3 bases, with 6 bases between. Germline V CDR1 and CDR2: LGHNA, YNFKEQ. This CDR3 spans 12 amino acids. CDR3 protein: CASSPGYTEAFF. DNA of the CDR3: TGTGCCAGCAGCCCAGGGTACACTGAAGCTTTCTTT.

V is TRBV9 and J is TRBJ2-3; no clear D. Trimming removed 6 bases from V and 2 bases from J, with 10 bases in between. The CDR3 is 13 residues long. Germline V lookup: CDR1 SGDLS, CDR2 YYNGEE. CDR3 loop: CASMGSHTDTQYF. For the CDR3, the DNA is TGTGCCAGCATGGGCAGCCACACAGATACGCAGTATTTT.

The V call is TRBV18, the J call TRBJ1-5; D possibly corresponds to TRBD1 (5 bases). The CDR3 has 15 amino acids. V was pared by 5 bases and J by 1 base, with 12 bases between. Germline V gives CDR1 KGHSH, CDR2 LQKENI. CDR3 bases: TGTGCCAGCTCAGACTTACGGGGGAGCAATCAGCCCCAGCATTTT. Its translation: CASSDLRGSNQPQHF.

J is TRBJ2-7 and V is TRBV6-1, with D tentatively TRBD2 (5 bases). Trimming took 4 bases from V and 3 from J, leaving 10 bases between them. CDR3 length equals 13 residues. Germline lookup yields CDR1 MNHNS and CDR2 SASEGT. CDR3 loop: CASSVIGDYEQYF. CDR3 DNA sequence: TGTGCCAGCAGTGTTATCGGGGACTACGAGCAGTACTTC.

In its sample, this clone was seen a few times. The chain's CDR3 is CASSFPSGANVLTF. CDR3 DNA: TGTGCCAGCAGCTTTCCCTCTGGGGCCAACGTCCTGACTTTC. The rearrangement uses TRBV7-9 and TRBJ2-6; unclear D gene. Between the trimmed V and J ends, which lost 3 bases and 0 bases, there was a span of 3 bases. Per the germline V gene, CDR1 is SEHNR and CDR2 is FQNEAQ (reference sequence). The CDR3 consists of 14 residues.

The rearrangement uses TRBV9 and TRBJ1-4; TRBD1 is a possible D gene (6 bases). V lost 3 bases, J lost 6 bases, and 12 bases lay in between. The CDR3 runs 14 residues. The germline V gene encodes CDR1 SGDLS and CDR2 YYNGEE. CDR3 nucleotide sequence: TGTGCCAGCAGCGCGGAGGAGGGGGATGAAAAACTGTTTTTT. The encoded protein is CASSAEEGDEKLFF.